This T cell receptor beta chain was captured in a study of blood T cell repertoires in COVID-19 (dated by TCRdb to about 2020). Study-wide context: The collaborator samples originated in the United States, Italy and Spain and spanned the acute and convalescent phases of COVID-19. The prospective study material was composed of cDNA or gDNA derived from T cells, B-cell-depleted T cells, or PBMCs. Subjects who had been exposed to COVID-19, were actively infected with it, or had recovered from it provided the deeply sampled blood TCRbeta repertoires that made up the dataset. The repertoires were made available in a free public database intended to serve as a resource for research on the immune response to SARS-CoV-2. Samples came from the ongoing ImmuneRACE study (first 160 participants) plus 1,254 subjects from 6 global collaborators. The sample metadata nearly always contained a de-identified subject ID, COVID-19 status, age in years and sex. Where HLA class I and class II types were available, the types were taken from metadata supplied by the sample provider, not from assay-based typing. The investigation overall reported the following: The amount of clinical and demographic metadata varied by source and participant and was provided uncurated.

Measured from the cysteine to the phenylalanine, the CDR3 is 15 residues long. Only the CDR3 region is kept as DNA, spanning 45 bases read in frame from base 1. CDR1 and CDR2, per the germline V gene, are MNHEY and SVGAGI. The junction shows trimming of 5 bases on V and 5 bases on J, plus 18 bases between the germline ends. A single count supports this clone. It lacks a known antigen. Per-base quality was not reported, and no clone a single base away is much larger than it. The immunoSEQ Assay, a bias-controlled multiplex PCR, was used to amplify TCRbeta CDR3 regions from genomic DNA. The original pipeline was this. Within the assay, amplification of reference gene primers was used to estimate how many nucleated cells each sample contained. Sequence reads were collapsed and filtered to measure the absolute abundance of every unique TCRbeta CDR3 rearrangement. Productive Simpson clonality was computed per sample as the square root of Simpson's diversity index over productive rearrangements. In TCRdb, the immuneACCESS table is reduced to in-frame sequences with V and J assigned. These tables do not hold every clone; where another copy was compared, an unresolved V gene accounts for under half, and the others remain unexplained. The D gene and trimming were derived from the DNA, and the V and J assignments and clone size from that table. Recorded for this sample are 90,000 to 150,000 clones; roughly 82% of them occurred a single time. 12% of the sample comes from the top ten.

Collaborating institutions collected whole blood in K2EDTA tubes following their own protocols. For TCRbeta analysis, collaborators shipped samples in one of three forms: frozen whole blood, isolated PBMCs, or DNA extracted from either of those sample types. The sequenced sample was peripheral blood. The clonotype was recovered from a human donor in a cohort sampled during active COVID-19. The chain uses TRBV6-5 and TRBJ1-2, with TRBD1 tentatively as D gene (5 bases match). CDR3 protein: CASSLGRGTLYGYTF. The sequenced DNA is TGTGCCAGCAGTCTGGGAAGGGGTACCCTGTATGGCTACACCTTC.